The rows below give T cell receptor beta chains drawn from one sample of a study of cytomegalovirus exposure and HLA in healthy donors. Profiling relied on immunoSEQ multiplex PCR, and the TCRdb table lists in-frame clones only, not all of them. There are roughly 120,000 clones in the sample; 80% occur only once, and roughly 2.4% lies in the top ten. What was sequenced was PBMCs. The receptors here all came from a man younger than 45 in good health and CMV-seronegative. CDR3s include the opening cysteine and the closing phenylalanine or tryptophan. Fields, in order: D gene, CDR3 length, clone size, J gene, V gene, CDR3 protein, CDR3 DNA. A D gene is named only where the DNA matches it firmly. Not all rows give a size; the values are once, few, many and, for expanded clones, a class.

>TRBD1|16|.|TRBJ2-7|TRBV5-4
CATQTGQGRFSYEQYF
TGTGCCACTCAAACAGGACAGGGACGATTTTCCTACGAGCAGTACTTC
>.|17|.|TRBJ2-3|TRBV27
CASSPLPWRGSTDTQYF
TGTGCCAGCAGTCCCCTCCCGTGGCGCGGTAGCACAGATACGCAGTATTTT
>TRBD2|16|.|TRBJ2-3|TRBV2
CASSEGLAGGTDTQYF
TGTGCCAGCAGTGAAGGGCTGGCGGGGGGCACAGATACGCAGTATTTT
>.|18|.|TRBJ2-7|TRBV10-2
CASSEESYGGGPDYEQYF
TGCGCCAGCAGTGAGGAGTCCTACGGGGGAGGCCCCGATTACGAGCAGTACTTC
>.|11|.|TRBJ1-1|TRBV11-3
CASSLGPSAFF
TGTGCCAGCAGCTTAGGGCCTTCAGCTTTCTTT
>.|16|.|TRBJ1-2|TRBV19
CASSNRVLLLKGGYTF
TGTGCCAGTAGCAACAGGGTCCTCCTTCTAAAGGGCGGCTACACCTTC
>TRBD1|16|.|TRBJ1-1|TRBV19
CASSNPGQGMNTEAFF
TGTGCCAGTAGTAACCCGGGACAGGGGATGAACACTGAAGCTTTCTTT
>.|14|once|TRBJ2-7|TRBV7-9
CASSSPLIHYEQYF
TGTGCCAGCAGCTCACCCCTAATTCACTACGAGCAGTACTTC
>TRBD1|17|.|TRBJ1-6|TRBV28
CASSRGRGHDYNSPLHF
TGTGCCAGCAGTCGGGGCAGGGGGCACGACTATAATTCACCCCTCCACTTT
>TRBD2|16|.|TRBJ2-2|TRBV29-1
CSVVLAGGPRTGELFF
TGCAGCGTTGTTCTAGCGGGAGGGCCTAGGACCGGGGAGCTGTTTTTT
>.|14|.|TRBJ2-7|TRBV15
CATSRVPGAREQYF
TGTGCCACCAGCAGAGTGCCAGGTGCGCGTGAGCAGTACTTC
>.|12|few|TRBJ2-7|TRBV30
CAWSVNFNEQYF
TGTGCCTGGAGTGTCAATTTCAACGAGCAGTACTTC
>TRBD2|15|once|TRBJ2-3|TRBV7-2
CASRLASGSFDTQYF
TGTGCCAGCAGACTGGCTAGCGGGAGCTTTGATACGCAGTATTTT
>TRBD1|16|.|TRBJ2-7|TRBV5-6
CASSRFLDRGSYEQYF
TGTGCCAGCAGCCGGTTCCTGGACAGGGGTTCCTACGAGCAGTACTTC
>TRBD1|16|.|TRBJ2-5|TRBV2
CASSERTGASRETQYF
TGTGCCAGCAGTGAGAGAACAGGGGCATCAAGGGAGACCCAGTACTTC
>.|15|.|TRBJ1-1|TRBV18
CASSPGKGFNTEAFF
TGTGCCAGCTCACCCGGCAAGGGGTTTAACACTGAAGCTTTCTTT
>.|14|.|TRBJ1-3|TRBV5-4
CASSLDSSGNTIYF
TGTGCCAGCAGCTTAGACAGCTCTGGAAACACCATATATTTT
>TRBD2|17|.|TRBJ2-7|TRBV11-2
CASSEDVLAGGSYEQYF
TGTGCCAGCAGCGAAGACGTACTTGCGGGAGGTTCGTACGAGCAGTACTTC
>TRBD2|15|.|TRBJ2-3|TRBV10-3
CAISVGRESTDTQYF
TGTGCCATCAGTGTCGGGCGGGAGTCGACAGATACGCAGTATTTT
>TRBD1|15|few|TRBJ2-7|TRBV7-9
CASSTLDRMSYEQYF
TGTGCCAGCAGCACATTGGACAGGATGTCCTACGAGCAGTACTTC
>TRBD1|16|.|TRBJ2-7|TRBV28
CASRETTGGLTYEQYF
TGTGCCAGCAGAGAAACAACAGGGGGCTTGACCTACGAGCAGTACTTC
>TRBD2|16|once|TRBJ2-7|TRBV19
CASKGPGTSGNYEQYF
TGTGCCAGTAAAGGCCCCGGGACTAGCGGGAATTACGAGCAGTACTTC
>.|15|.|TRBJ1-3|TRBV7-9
CASSSPGVLGNTIYF
TGTGCCAGCAGCTCTCCAGGGGTTCTAGGAAACACCATATATTTT
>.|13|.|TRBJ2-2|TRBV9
CASSATGTGELFF
TGTGCCAGCAGCGCCACCGGCACCGGGGAGCTGTTTTTT
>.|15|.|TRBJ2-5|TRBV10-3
CATGGTTGRRETQYF
TGTGCCACTGGGGGGACGACAGGGCGGCGAGAGACCCAGTACTTC